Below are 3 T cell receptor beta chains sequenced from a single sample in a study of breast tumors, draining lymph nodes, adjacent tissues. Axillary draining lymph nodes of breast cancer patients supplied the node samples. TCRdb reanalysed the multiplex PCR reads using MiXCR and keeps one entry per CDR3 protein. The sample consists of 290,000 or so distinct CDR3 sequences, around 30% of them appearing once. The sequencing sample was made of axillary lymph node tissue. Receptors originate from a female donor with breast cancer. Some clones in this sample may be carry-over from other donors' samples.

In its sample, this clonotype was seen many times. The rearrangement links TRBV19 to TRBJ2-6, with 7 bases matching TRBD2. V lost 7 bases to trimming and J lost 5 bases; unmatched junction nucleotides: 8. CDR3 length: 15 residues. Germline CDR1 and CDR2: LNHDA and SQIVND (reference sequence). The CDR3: CASIPGGSRANVLTF. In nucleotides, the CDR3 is TGTGCCAGTATTCCGGGCGGGAGTAGGGCCAACGTCCTGACTTTC.

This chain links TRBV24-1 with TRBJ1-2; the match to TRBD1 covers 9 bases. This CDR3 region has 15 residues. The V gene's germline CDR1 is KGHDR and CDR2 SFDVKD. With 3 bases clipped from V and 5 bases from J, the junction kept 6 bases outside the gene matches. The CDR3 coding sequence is TGTGCCACCAGTGATACAGGGGGCATTGGGTATGGCTACACCTTC. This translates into CATSDTGGIGYGYTF.

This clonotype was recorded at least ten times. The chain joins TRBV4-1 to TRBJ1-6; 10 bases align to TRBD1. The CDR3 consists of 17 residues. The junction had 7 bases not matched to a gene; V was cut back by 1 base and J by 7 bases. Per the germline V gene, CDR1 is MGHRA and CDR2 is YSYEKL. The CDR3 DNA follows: TGCGCCAGCAGCCAAGGGGCGAGGGGACAGGGGAATTCACCCCTCCACTTT. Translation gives CASSQGARGQGNSPLHF.